These T cell receptor beta chains were read from a single sample in a study of cytomegalovirus exposure and HLA in healthy donors. Profiled with immunoSEQ multiplex PCR; TCRdb holds only in-frame clones, not every one. The sample includes 130,000 or so clones, roughly 83% of them seen just once. Sequencing input: PBMCs. The receptors come from a man aged 35 to 55 in good health and CMV-seronegative. CDR3s include the opening cysteine and the closing phenylalanine or tryptophan. Each record gives: D gene, V gene, CDR3 length, clone size, J gene, CDR3 DNA, CDR3 protein. The D gene is left open where the match is weak. Where a row states a size, it is once, few, many or the class of an expanded clone; other rows omit it.

D: TRBD2
V: TRBV27
length: 14
size: NA
J: TRBJ2-1
DNA: TGTGCCAGCAGTTGGTCGACTAGCTCGAATGAGCAGTTCTTC
CDR3: CASSWSTSSNEQFF

D: TRBD2
V: TRBV5-4
length: 17
size: NA
J: TRBJ2-5
DNA: TGTGCCAGCAGCAATCCTAGCGGGGGGGCGTACCAAGAGACCCAGTACTTC
CDR3: CASSNPSGGAYQETQYF

D: NA
V: TRBV6-6
length: 14
size: NA
J: TRBJ1-2
DNA: TGTGCCAGCAGTTACCCGCTATGGAGTTATGGCTACACCTTC
CDR3: CASSYPLWSYGYTF

D: NA
V: TRBV7-8
length: 14
size: NA
J: TRBJ2-5
DNA: TGTGCCAGCAGCCGGGACATGCCAGCAGAGACCCAGTACTTC
CDR3: CASSRDMPAETQYF

D: NA
V: TRBV30
length: 12
size: NA
J: TRBJ2-7
DNA: TGTGCCTGGAAGGCAGGGGCCTACGAGCAGTACTTC
CDR3: CAWKAGAYEQYF

D: TRBD1
V: TRBV28
length: 15
size: NA
J: TRBJ1-3
DNA: TGTGCCAGCAGTGGCCGGGACAGGGGAGGAAACACCATATATTTT
CDR3: CASSGRDRGGNTIYF

D: NA
V: TRBV11-2
length: 16
size: NA
J: TRBJ2-7
DNA: TGTGCCAGCAGTCAGGGGCGGGCAGGGGCCCCCTACGAGCAGTACTTC
CDR3: CASSQGRAGAPYEQYF

D: TRBD2
V: TRBV7-9
length: 11
size: NA
J: TRBJ2-1
DNA: TGTGCCCACGAGAGGCGGGAGGAGCAGTTCTTC
CDR3: CAHERREEQFF

D: TRBD2
V: TRBV7-3
length: 18
size: NA
J: TRBJ2-1
DNA: TGTGCCAGCAGCTTAACAGGGACTAGCGGGAGGGTGTTCAATGAGCAGTTCTTC
CDR3: CASSLTGTSGRVFNEQFF

D: TRBD1
V: TRBV5-4
length: 16
size: NA
J: TRBJ2-2
DNA: TGTGCCAGCAGCAAACCGGGACAGGGGAACACCGGGGAGCTGTTTTTT
CDR3: CASSKPGQGNTGELFF

D: TRBD1
V: TRBV4-3
length: 14
size: NA
J: TRBJ1-2
DNA: TGCGCCAGCAGCCCCCTAGGGGGCGGAAATGGCTACACCTTC
CDR3: CASSPLGGGNGYTF

D: NA
V: TRBV7-9
length: 13
size: NA
J: TRBJ2-7
DNA: TGTGCCAGCAACAAAGACACCTCCTACGAGCAGTACTTC
CDR3: CASNKDTSYEQYF

D: NA
V: TRBV5-5
length: 15
size: few
J: TRBJ1-5
DNA: TGTGCCAGCAGCTCCAGGGTTTTAAGCAATCAGCCCCAGCATTTT
CDR3: CASSSRVLSNQPQHF

D: TRBD2
V: TRBV30
length: 14
size: NA
J: TRBJ2-7
DNA: TGTGCCTGGAGTTTTGGCGGGAGGGAGCTCGAGCAGTACTTC
CDR3: CAWSFGGRELEQYF

D: NA
V: TRBV30
length: 14
size: NA
J: TRBJ2-2
DNA: TGTGCCTGGACCGTGAAGGGGATCACCGGGGAGCTGTTTTTT
CDR3: CAWTVKGITGELFF

D: NA
V: TRBV7-3
length: 17
size: NA
J: TRBJ1-1
DNA: TGTGCCAGCAGCTTAACGTCTGGATCTTCGGGGAACACTGAAGCTTTCTTT
CDR3: CASSLTSGSSGNTEAFF

D: TRBD2
V: TRBV6-5
length: 14
size: NA
J: TRBJ2-1
DNA: TGTGCCAGCAGCCCCTGGACTGGGAGGGGTGAGCAGTTCTTC
CDR3: CASSPWTGRGEQFF

D: TRBD1
V: TRBV2
length: 13
size: NA
J: TRBJ1-2
DNA: TGTGCCAGCAGAGCAGGGGGCGGTGGTGGCTACACCTTC
CDR3: CASRAGGGGGYTF

D: NA
V: TRBV30
length: 13
size: once
J: TRBJ2-7
DNA: TGTGCCTGGAGGCCAGGTCTCTCCTACGAGCAGTACTTC
CDR3: CAWRPGLSYEQYF

D: NA
V: TRBV5-1
length: 12
size: NA
J: TRBJ2-1
DNA: TGCGCCAGCAGCCCCTCGTACAATGAGCAGTTCTTC
CDR3: CASSPSYNEQFF

D: NA
V: TRBV5-1
length: 16
size: NA
J: TRBJ1-3
DNA: TGCGCCAGCAGCCCACCAGACAGCACCTCTGGAAACACCATATATTTT
CDR3: CASSPPDSTSGNTIYF

D: NA
V: TRBV28
length: 14
size: NA
J: TRBJ2-1
DNA: TGTGCCAGCAGTTTAAACAGGGTAGAAGGTGAGCAGTTCTTC
CDR3: CASSLNRVEGEQFF

D: TRBD2
V: TRBV4-1
length: 17
size: NA
J: TRBJ2-3
DNA: TGCGCCAGCAGCCAGCCGACTAGCGGGCTACCCACAGATACGCAGTATTTT
CDR3: CASSQPTSGLPTDTQYF

D: TRBD2
V: TRBV7-9
length: 18
size: NA
J: TRBJ2-1
DNA: TGTGCCAGCAGCTCGTCGATGTTGCTAGCGGGCGTCTACAATGAGCAGTTCTTC
CDR3: CASSSSMLLAGVYNEQFF

D: NA
V: TRBV5-6
length: 14
size: NA
J: TRBJ2-5
DNA: TGTGCCAGCAGCTCACGGGGTGGAGAAGAGACCCAGTACTTC
CDR3: CASSSRGGEETQYF

D: TRBD1
V: TRBV18
length: 15
size: few
J: TRBJ2-3
DNA: TGTGCCAGCTCACCCACGGGACAGTCCACAGATACGCAGTATTTT
CDR3: CASSPTGQSTDTQYF

D: NA
V: TRBV7-2
length: 14
size: NA
J: TRBJ1-2
DNA: TGTGCCAGCAGCCGTGGACAGCCTAACTATGGCTACACCTTC
CDR3: CASSRGQPNYGYTF

D: TRBD2
V: TRBV28
length: 14
size: NA
J: TRBJ2-1
DNA: TGTGCCAGCAGTATCTCTGGCACGGGAGGTGAGCAGTTCTTC
CDR3: CASSISGTGGEQFF

D: NA
V: TRBV13
length: 14
size: NA
J: TRBJ2-2
DNA: TGTGCCAGCAGCTTAGGACAGAACACCGGGGAGCTGTTTTTT
CDR3: CASSLGQNTGELFF

D: TRBD1
V: TRBV27
length: 13
size: once
J: TRBJ1-1
DNA: TGTGCCAGCAGTTCGAACGACAGGGTTGAAGCTTTCTTT
CDR3: CASSSNDRVEAFF

D: TRBD2
V: TRBV5-4
length: 15
size: NA
J: TRBJ2-5
DNA: TGTGCCAGCAGAGCCGGACTAGCGGGAGAAGAGACCCAGTACTTC
CDR3: CASRAGLAGEETQYF